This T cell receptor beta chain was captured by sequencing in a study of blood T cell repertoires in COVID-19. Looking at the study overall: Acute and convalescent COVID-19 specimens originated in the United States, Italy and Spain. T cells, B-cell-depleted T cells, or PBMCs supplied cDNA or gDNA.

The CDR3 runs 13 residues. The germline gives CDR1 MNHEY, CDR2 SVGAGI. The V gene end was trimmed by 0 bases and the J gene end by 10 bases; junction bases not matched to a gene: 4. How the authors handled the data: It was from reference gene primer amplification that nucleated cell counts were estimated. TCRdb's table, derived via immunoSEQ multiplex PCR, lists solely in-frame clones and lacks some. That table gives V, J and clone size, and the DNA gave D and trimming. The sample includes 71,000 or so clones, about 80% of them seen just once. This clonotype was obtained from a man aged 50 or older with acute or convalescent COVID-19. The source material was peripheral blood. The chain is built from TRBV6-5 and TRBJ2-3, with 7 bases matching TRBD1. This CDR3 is CASSYSWTGPQYF. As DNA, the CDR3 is TGTGCCAGCAGTTACTCTTGGACAGGCCCGCAGTATTTT.